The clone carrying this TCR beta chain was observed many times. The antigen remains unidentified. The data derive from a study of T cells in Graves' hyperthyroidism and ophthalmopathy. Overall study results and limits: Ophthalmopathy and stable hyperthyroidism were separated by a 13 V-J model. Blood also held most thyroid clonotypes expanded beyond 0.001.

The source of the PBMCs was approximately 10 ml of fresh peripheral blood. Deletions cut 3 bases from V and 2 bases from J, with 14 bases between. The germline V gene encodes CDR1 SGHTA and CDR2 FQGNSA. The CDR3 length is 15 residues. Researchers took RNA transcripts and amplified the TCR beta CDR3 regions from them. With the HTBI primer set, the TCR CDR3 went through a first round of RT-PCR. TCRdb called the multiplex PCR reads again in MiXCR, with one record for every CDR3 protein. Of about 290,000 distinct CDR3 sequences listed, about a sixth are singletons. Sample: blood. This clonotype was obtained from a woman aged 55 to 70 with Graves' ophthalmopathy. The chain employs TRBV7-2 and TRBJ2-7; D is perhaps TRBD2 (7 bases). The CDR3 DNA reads TGTGCCAGCAGCTTCTGGGGGGGCGGAACCTACGAGCAGTACTTC. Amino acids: CASSFWGGGTYEQYF.